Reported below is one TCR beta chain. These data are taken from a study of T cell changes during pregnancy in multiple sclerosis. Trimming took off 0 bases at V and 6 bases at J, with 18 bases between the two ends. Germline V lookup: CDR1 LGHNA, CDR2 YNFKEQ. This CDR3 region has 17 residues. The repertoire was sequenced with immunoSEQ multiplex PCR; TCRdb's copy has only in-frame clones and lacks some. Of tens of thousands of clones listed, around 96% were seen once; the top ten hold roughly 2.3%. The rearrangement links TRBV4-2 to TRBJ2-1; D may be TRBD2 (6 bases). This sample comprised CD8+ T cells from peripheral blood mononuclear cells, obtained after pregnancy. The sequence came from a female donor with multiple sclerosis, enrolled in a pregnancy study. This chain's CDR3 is CASSQDSPAGKLNEQFF. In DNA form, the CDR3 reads TGTGCCAGCAGCCAAGATAGTCCAGCGGGCAAACTCAATGAGCAGTTCTTC.